This T cell receptor beta chain was recorded in a study of beta chain features in type 1 diabetes. Regarding the study as a whole: Sequencing used cDNA, and cells with high TCR expression could therefore be over-represented.

This clone was observed a handful of times. Its antigen is undetermined. This CDR3 contains 18 residues. Germline CDR1 is SGHRS and CDR2 is YFSETQ. The V segment lost 0 bases and the J segment 0 bases; nucleotides outside the gene matches: 10. Investigators reverse transcribed all isolated RNA, so they sequenced expressed TCRB transcripts. Method: immunoSEQ multiplex PCR; TCRdb's copy keeps in-frame clones and lacks some. The table lists around 350,000 clones, about 12% of them singletons. Naive, central memory, regulatory and stem cell-like memory cells within the CD4+ compartment were sorted using CD45RO/CCR7/CD25/CD127/CD95/CD27.

The source of this sequence is a man aged 18 to 29 in good health. The rearrangement uses TRBV5-1 and TRBJ1-1; 8 bases are a match to TRBD1. The sample was naive CD4+ T cells from blood. Here the CDR3 reads CASSLGARGQPLNTEAFF. CDR3 DNA sequence: TGCGCCAGCAGCTTGGGGGCCAGGGGGCAACCTTTGAACACTGAAGCTTTCTTT. The whole variable domain, filled in from reference TRBV5-1 and TRBJ1-1, reads KAGVTQTPRYLIKTRGQQVTLSCSPISGHRSVSWYQQTPGQGLQFLFEYFSETQRNKGNFPGRFSGRQFSNSRSEMNVSTLELGDSALYLCASSLGARGQPLNTEAFFGQGTRLTVV.